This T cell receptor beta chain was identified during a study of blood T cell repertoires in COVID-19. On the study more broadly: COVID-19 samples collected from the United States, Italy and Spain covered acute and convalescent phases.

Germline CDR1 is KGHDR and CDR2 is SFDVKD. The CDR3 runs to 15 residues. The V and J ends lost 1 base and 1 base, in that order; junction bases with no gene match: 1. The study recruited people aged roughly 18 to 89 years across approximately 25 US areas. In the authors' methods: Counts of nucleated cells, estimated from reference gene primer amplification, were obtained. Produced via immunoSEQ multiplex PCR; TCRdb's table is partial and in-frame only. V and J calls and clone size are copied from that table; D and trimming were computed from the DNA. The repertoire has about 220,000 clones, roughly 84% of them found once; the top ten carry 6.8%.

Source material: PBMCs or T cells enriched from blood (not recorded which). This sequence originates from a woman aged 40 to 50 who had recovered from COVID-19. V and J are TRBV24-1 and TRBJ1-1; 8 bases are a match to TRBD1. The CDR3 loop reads CATSDLGTGNTEAFF. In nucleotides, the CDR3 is TGTGCCACCAGTGATTTAGGGACAGGGAACACTGAAGCTTTCTTT.